Below are 32 T cell receptor beta chains sequenced from a single sample in a study of OX40 agonist ivuxolimab in advanced cancers. Here immunoSEQ multiplex PCR was the method, and the copy in TCRdb shows in-frame clones only, minus some. The sample carries fewer than 25,000 clones, roughly 80% recorded once. Sequenced material: CD4+ or CD8+ T cells sorted from blood, taken in a trial of the OX40 agonist ivuxolimab. The receptor source for this set is an adult with an advanced solid tumor such as melanoma, head and neck, liver or kidney cancer.

The chain carries TRBV5-5 and TRBJ2-7; TRBD2 aligns across 8 bases. The CDR3 covers 15 residues. V was pared by 0 bases and J by 1 base, with 3 bases of the junction left unmatched. Germline values: CDR1 SGHKS, CDR2 YYEKEE (reference sequence). The chain's CDR3 is CASSLEASGSYEQYF. The CDR3 bases are TGTGCCAGCAGCTTGGAAGCTAGCGGGTCCTACGAGCAGTACTTC.

The gene calls are TRBV19 and TRBJ1-1; 7 nucleotides match TRBD1. CDR1 LNHDA and CDR2 SQIVND come from the germline V gene (reference sequence). Trimming cost V 1 base and J 1 base; bases outside gene matches: 0. The CDR3 totals 14 residues. CDR3 bases: TGTGCCAGTAGTATAGGGACAGGGAACACTGAAGCTTTCTTT. This codes for CASSIGTGNTEAFF.

V is TRBV11-3 and J is TRBJ2-1; 15 positions match TRBD2. The CDR3 consists of 18 residues. Germline values: CDR1 SGHNT, CDR2 YENEEA. Losses at the gene ends were 5 bases for V and 1 base for J; bases not matched to a gene: 6. The CDR3 coding sequence is TGTGCCAGCAGCCCCGTTGGACTAGCGGGAGGGTCCTACAATGAGCAGTTCTTC. Amino acids: CASSPVGLAGGSYNEQFF.

The chain joins TRBV5-1 to TRBJ1-4, with D unclear. V lost 0 bases and J lost 7, with 22 bases in between. Germline CDR1 and CDR2: SGHRS and YFSETQ. The CDR3 spans 18 residues. The CDR3 sequence is CASSLEGYSVYGTEKLFF. The CDR3, as DNA: TGCGCCAGCAGCTTGGAAGGGTACAGTGTCTACGGAACTGAAAAACTGTTTTTT.

J is TRBJ2-5 and V is TRBV20-1; D may be TRBD2 (5 bases). Trimming pared 0 bases from V and 13 bases from J, leaving 12 bases between. This CDR3 has 11 amino acids. Germline lookup yields CDR1 DFQATT and CDR2 SNEGSKA (reference sequence). The chain's CDR3 is CSARELGLAYF. CDR3 sequence (DNA): TGCAGTGCTAGAGAACTCGGACTGGCGTACTTC.

V gene TRBV14 combines with J gene TRBJ2-5, with 9 bases that match TRBD2. The CDR3 contains 19 residues. J was trimmed by 3 bases and V by 6 bases; bases with no gene match: 20. Germline-derived CDR1 and CDR2 are SGHDN and FVKESK. The CDR3, as DNA: TGTGCCAGCAGTCTAACGCGCCGCGGGAGGGCCCTTGGAGAAGAGACCCAGTACTTC. Amino acid sequence: CASSLTRRGRALGEETQYF.

Relative to its sample, this clone is large. The chain combines TRBV4-2 with TRBJ1-5, with TRBD1 matching 8 bases. V was clipped by 0 bases and J by 7 bases; unmatched bases: 5. The CDR3 is 15 amino acids. CDR1 and CDR2 (germline): LGHNA, YNFKEQ. The CDR3 loop is CASSQDRGRTQPQHF. CDR3 DNA sequence: TGTGCCAGCAGCCAAGACAGGGGGCGCACCCAGCCCCAGCATTTT.

Only a few counts were recorded for this clone. The chain is built from TRBV19 and TRBJ1-5, with D hard to call. The CDR3 length is 15 residues. CDR1 is LNHDA, CDR2 SQIVND, per germline (reference sequence). The V end lost 6 bases, the J end lost 3 bases, and 15 bases lay between the germline ends. The CDR3 spells CASSSFDFFNQPQHF. Here the CDR3 DNA reads TGTGCCAGTAGCTCCTTCGACTTTTTCAATCAGCCCCAGCATTTT. Supplemented by reference TRBV19 and TRBJ1-5, the full variable domain reads DGGITQSPKYLFRKEGQNVTLSCEQNLNHDAMYWYRQDPGQGLRLIYYSQIVNDFQKGDIAEGYSVSREKKESFPLTVTSAQKNPTAFYLCASSSFDFFNQPQHFGDGTRLSIL.

The genes are TRBV4-1 and TRBJ2-1, with TRBD2 identical over 8 bases. Germline V lookup: CDR1 MGHRA, CDR2 YSYEKL. The V and J ends lost 3 bases and 4 bases, in that order; junction bases with no gene match: 5. This CDR3 region has 15 residues. DNA for the CDR3: TGCGCCAGCAGCCAGAACGGGGGGGAATACAATGAGCAGTTCTTC. Translating gives CASSQNGGEYNEQFF.

This sequence joins TRBV28 and TRBJ2-5; 10 nucleotides line up with TRBD2. V dropped 5 bases and J dropped 4; count of bases not matched to a gene: 10. CDR1 MDHEN and CDR2 SYDVKM come from the germline V gene. CDR3 length equals 16 residues. The CDR3: CASSLTLAGATETQYF. The CDR3 bases are TGTGCCAGCAGTCTAACGCTAGCGGGAGCAACAGAGACCCAGTACTTC. The whole variable domain, remainder taken from reference TRBV28 and TRBJ2-5, is DVKVTQSSRYLVKRTGEKVFLECVQDMDHENMFWYRQDPGLGLRLIYFSYDVKMKEKGDIPEGYSVSREKKERFSLILESASTNQTSMYLCASSLTLAGATETQYFGPGTRLLVL.

The V and J genes are TRBV4-2 and TRBJ1-4; TRBD1 is a possible D gene (5 bases). Trimming cost V 4 bases and J 7 bases, with 13 bases left between them. CDR1 LGHNA and CDR2 YNFKEQ come from the germline V gene. The CDR3 spans 14 residues. This CDR3 reads CASSRPGDPEKLFF. The CDR3 nucleotides are TGTGCCAGCAGCCGGCCTGGGGACCCTGAAAAACTGTTTTTT.

The V and J genes are TRBV19 and TRBJ2-3, with D perhaps TRBD2 (6 bases). Per germline, CDR1 LNHDA and CDR2 SQIVND (reference sequence). The CDR3 length is 15 residues. V lost 3 bases to trimming and J lost 1 base, with 11 bases between them. CDR3 sequence (DNA): TGTGCCAGTAGTATGGGGACTGTAGGCACAGATACGCAGTATTTT. Its translation: CASSMGTVGTDTQYF. Full variable domain (outside the CDR3, taken from reference TRBV19 and TRBJ2-3): DGGITQSPKYLFRKEGQNVTLSCEQNLNHDAMYWYRQDPGQGLRLIYYSQIVNDFQKGDIAEGYSVSREKKESFPLTVTSAQKNPTAFYLCASSMGTVGTDTQYFGPGTRLTVL.

The genes are TRBV28 and TRBJ2-1; TRBD2 aligns across 11 bases. Per the germline V gene, CDR1 is MDHEN and CDR2 is SYDVKM. CDR3 length: 15 residues. Trimming removed 5 bases from V and 4 bases from J; junction bases left unmatched: 4. The CDR3 DNA sequence: TGTGCCAGCAGTGCTCTAGCGGGGGGTTACAATGAGCAGTTCTTC. It yields the protein CASSALAGGYNEQFF.

V and J are TRBV5-6 and TRBJ2-7, with 12 bases aligning to TRBD2. In germline, CDR1 is SGHDT, CDR2 YYEEEE. This CDR3 has 14 amino acids. The V and J ends lost 4 bases and 7 bases, in that order; junction bases with no gene match: 6. The CDR3 DNA sequence: TGTGCCAGCAGCCACGGACTAGCGGGGTATGAGCAGTACTTC. The encoded protein is CASSHGLAGYEQYF.

The chain carries TRBV27 and TRBJ1-5; the D is unclear. Trimming left V 5 bases short and J 7 bases short, with 21 bases between. Germline V gene sequence: CDR1 MNHEY, CDR2 SMNVEV (reference sequence). The CDR3 length is 16 residues. CDR3 in amino acids: CASSEENWAGGQPQHF. The CDR3 nucleotides are TGTGCCAGCAGTGAGGAAAATTGGGCGGGCGGACAGCCCCAGCATTTT.

This chain uses TRBV7-6 with TRBJ2-3, with D possibly TRBD1 on 6 matching bases. The length of the CDR3 is 16 residues. Germline V gives CDR1 SGHVS, CDR2 FNYEAQ. The V end was cut by 5 bases, the J end by 6 bases, with 21 bases between. CDR3 residues: CASSLSPLQGTDTQYF. CDR3 bases: TGTGCCAGCAGCCTAAGTCCCTTGCAGGGGACGGATACGCAGTATTTT.

The rearrangement uses TRBV5-6 and TRBJ2-5, with 8 positions matching TRBD2. Looked up from germline, CDR1 is SGHDT and CDR2 is YYEEEE. The CDR3 spans 16 residues. The V segment lost 2 bases and the J segment 5 bases; nucleotides outside the gene matches: 11. CDR3 sequence (DNA): TGTGCCAGCAGCTTACCCCCTGCGGGGGGCAGGGAGACCCAGTACTTC. As protein: CASSLPPAGGRETQYF.

The V and J genes are TRBV28 and TRBJ1-4; 9 bases match TRBD1. The germline V gene encodes CDR1 MDHEN and CDR2 SYDVKM. This CDR3 spans 14 amino acids. The V segment lost 6 bases and the J segment 7 bases; nucleotides outside the gene matches: 6. The CDR3 protein is CASSLGGQGEKLFF. CDR3 in DNA: TGTGCCAGCAGCCTGGGGGGACAGGGTGAAAAACTGTTTTTT.

The chain recombines TRBV5-4 with TRBJ1-2; TRBD1 agrees at 9 bases. The CDR3 runs to 14 residues. J lost 6 bases, V lost 5 bases, and 8 bases had no gene match. Germline V gene sequence: CDR1 SGHNT, CDR2 YYREEE (reference sequence). CDR3 amino acids: CASRYRQGVDGYTF. For the CDR3, the DNA is TGTGCCAGCAGATATCGACAGGGGGTGGATGGCTACACCTTC.

The CDR3: CASSPVSSYNEQFF. Written as DNA, the CDR3 is TGTGCCAGCAGCCCAGTAAGCTCCTACAATGAGCAGTTCTTC. The chain uses TRBV7-6 and TRBJ2-1; D remains unclear. V lost 5 bases, J lost 0 bases, and 8 bases lay in between. The CDR3 totals 14 residues. In germline, CDR1 is SGHVS, CDR2 FNYEAQ.

This chain joins TRBV19 and TRBJ1-1, with D hard to call. Germline V gene data show CDR1 as LNHDA and CDR2 as SQIVND (reference sequence). The CDR3 consists of 13 residues. Trimming pared 5 bases from V and 0 bases from J, leaving 7 bases between. The CDR3 loop reads CASSSSLNTEAFF. The CDR3, as DNA: TGTGCCAGTAGTTCATCGTTGAACACTGAAGCTTTCTTT.

The DNA of the CDR3 is TGTGCCAGCAGCAAAGCGGCTAGCGGGAGCTCCTACAATGAGCAGTTCTTC. Translation gives CASSKAASGSSYNEQFF. This rearrangement joins TRBV21-1 to TRBJ2-1; whether TRBD2, the table's D call, matches the DNA was not checked. TRBV21-1 counts as a pseudogene. This CDR3 has 17 residues.

The chain is built from TRBV19 and TRBJ1-5, with D hard to call. The CDR3 is 15 residues long. The germline gives CDR1 LNHDA, CDR2 SQIVND (reference sequence). V lost 3 bases and J lost 2, with 11 bases in between. As DNA, the CDR3 is TGTGCCAGTAGTATTTGGGGAATAGGCAATCAGCCCCAGCATTTT. Translation: CASSIWGIGNQPQHF.

V and J are TRBV5-6 and TRBJ2-7; D possibly corresponds to TRBD1 (6 bases). Per germline, CDR1 SGHDT and CDR2 YYEEEE. This CDR3 contains 14 residues. V was cut by 0 bases and J by 0 bases, with 7 bases left in between. In DNA, the CDR3 is TGTGCCAGCAGCTTGGGAGGGGGCTCCTACGAGCAGTACTTC. This translates into CASSLGGGSYEQYF.

The rearrangement links TRBV2 to TRBJ1-5; D is ambiguous. CDR1 is SNHLY, CDR2 FYNNEI, per germline. CDR3 length equals 13 residues. V shed 7 bases and J shed 0 bases, with 7 bases lying between them. CDR3 sequence: CASKEYSNQPQHF. The CDR3 region has the DNA TGTGCCAGCAAGGAGTATAGCAATCAGCCCCAGCATTTT.

This chain joins TRBV4-3 and TRBJ1-5; possibly TRBD1 for D (6 bases). The V and J ends lost 0 bases and 0 bases respectively, with 15 bases between them. CDR1 is LGHNA, CDR2 YSLEER, per germline. The CDR3 length is 18 residues. The CDR3 region is CASSQEALRGYSNQPQHF. The CDR3, as DNA: TGCGCCAGCAGCCAAGAGGCCCTCAGGGGTTATAGCAATCAGCCCCAGCATTTT.

The chain employs TRBV7-9 and TRBJ2-3; D is possibly TRBD1 (7 bases). There are 16 residues in the CDR3. V shed 4 bases and J shed 2 bases, with 16 bases lying between them. Germline assignment: CDR1 SEHNR and CDR2 FQNEAQ (reference sequence). CDR3 in DNA: TGTGCCAGCAGCTCCACAGGGGCGGGACTCACAGATACGCAGTATTTT. Protein sequence: CASSSTGAGLTDTQYF.

Turning to this clone: Mismatch with germline at one junction end may stem from a read error. V and J are TRBV29-1 and TRBJ2-3, with a weak D call TRBD2 (6 bases). This CDR3 spans 15 amino acids. The germline V gene encodes CDR1 SQVTM and CDR2 ANQGSEA. The CDR3 reads CSVEASRGATDTQYF. CDR3 in DNA: TGCAGCGTAGAAGCAAGCCGCGGGGCCACAGATACGCAGTATTTT.

This clone was detected many times. The V gene is TRBV28, the J gene TRBJ2-1; unclear D gene. Looked up from germline, CDR1 is MDHEN and CDR2 is SYDVKM. V lost 5 bases, J lost 5 bases, and 10 bases lay in between. This CDR3 has 13 residues. The CDR3 loop reads CASSGLVNNEQFF. The CDR3 DNA follows: TGTGCCAGCAGTGGGCTAGTCAACAATGAGCAGTTCTTC.

This rearrangement joins TRBV9 to TRBJ2-5; TRBD2 matches 8 bases. This CDR3 comprises 15 residues. Germline trimming cut 0 bases from V and 4 bases from J; bases unmatched to any gene: 5. The germline V gene has CDR1 SGDLS and CDR2 YYNGEE. In DNA form, the CDR3 reads TGTGCCAGCAGCGTAGCGGGAGGGCGGGGAGAGACCCAGTACTTC. Residues: CASSVAGGRGETQYF.

The gene calls are TRBV7-9 and TRBJ2-5; D remains unclear. The germline V and J ends were trimmed by 2 bases and 4 bases, with 5 bases remaining between them. The germline CDR1 and CDR2 sequences are SEHNR and FQNEAQ (reference sequence). The CDR3 spans 12 residues. The CDR3 protein is CASSLLVETQYF. DNA for the CDR3: TGTGCCAGCAGCTTATTGGTAGAGACCCAGTACTTC.

J is TRBJ1-2 and V is TRBV2, with D perhaps matching TRBD1 (5 bases). Germline-derived CDR1 and CDR2 are SNHLY and FYNNEI. The CDR3 consists of 15 residues. Trimming cost V 2 bases and J 5 bases, with 15 bases left between them. CDR3 nucleotide sequence: TGTGCCAGCAGTGAAATATTGGGGGGGAGGTATGGCTACACCTTC. Translation: CASSEILGGRYGYTF.